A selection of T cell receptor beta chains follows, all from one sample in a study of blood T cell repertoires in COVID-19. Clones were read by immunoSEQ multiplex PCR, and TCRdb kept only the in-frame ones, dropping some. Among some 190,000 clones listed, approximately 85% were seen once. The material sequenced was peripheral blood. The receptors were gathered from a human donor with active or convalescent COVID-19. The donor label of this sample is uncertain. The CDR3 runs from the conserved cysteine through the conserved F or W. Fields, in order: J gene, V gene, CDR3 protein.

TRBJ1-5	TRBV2	CASRDDRGQPQHF
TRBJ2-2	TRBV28	CASRPGGNTGELFF
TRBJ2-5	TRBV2	CASFGEGSETQYF
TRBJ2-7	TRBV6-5	CASSSPTGEWDEQYF
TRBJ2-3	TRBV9	CASSVSLTSTDTQYF
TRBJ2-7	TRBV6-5	CATNTRYEQYF
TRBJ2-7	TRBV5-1	CASSLNAGTGSIEQYF
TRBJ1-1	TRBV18	CASSPPWGDTEAFF
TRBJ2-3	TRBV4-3	CASSQGRGKSDTQYF
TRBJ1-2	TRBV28	CAAEGPGQEDYGYTF
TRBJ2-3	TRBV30	CASSGLTDTQYF
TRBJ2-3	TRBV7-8	CASSLSTRADTQYF
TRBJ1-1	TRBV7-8	CASSFGQLNTEAFF
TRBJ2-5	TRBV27	CASSSGAGQGGGETQYF
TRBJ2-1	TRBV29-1	CSVEWGTGVNEQFF
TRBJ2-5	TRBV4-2	CASSLKGTGQETQYF
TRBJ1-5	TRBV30	CAWRPSITQPQHF
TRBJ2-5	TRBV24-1	CATGGGTGGTQYF
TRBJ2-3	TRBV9	CASSVGLAGGSTDTQYF
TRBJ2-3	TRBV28	CASSLWGAAGTDTQYF
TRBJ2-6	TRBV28	CASRSTGSPSGANVLTF
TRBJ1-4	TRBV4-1	CASSPGGVLNEKLFF
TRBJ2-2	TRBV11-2	CASSKTGMGTGELFF
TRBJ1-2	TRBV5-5	CASSPEVLNYGYTF
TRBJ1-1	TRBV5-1	CASSLDQAPTEAFF
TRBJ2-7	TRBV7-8	CASSLRGGAIYEQYF
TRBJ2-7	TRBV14	CASSQLAGVERYEQYF
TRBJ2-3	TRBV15	CATSRDPHSGGGADTQYF
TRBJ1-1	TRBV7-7	CASSLEGAVTEAFF
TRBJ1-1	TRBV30	CAWRAGRVEAFF
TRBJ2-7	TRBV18	CASSQPLTYEQYF
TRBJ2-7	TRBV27	CASSPLRGQGREQYF
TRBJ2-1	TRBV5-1	CASSFLLPGQGGYNEQFF
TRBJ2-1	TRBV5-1	CASSWGTSGVEQFF
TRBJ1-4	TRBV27	CASSSRGRTTRSNEKLFF
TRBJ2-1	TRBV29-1	CSVDLGKSSYNEQFF
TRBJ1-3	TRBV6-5	CASSSLSNSGNTIYF
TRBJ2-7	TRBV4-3	CASSQQASGGHRWEQYF
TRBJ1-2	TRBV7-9	CASTGGDRTGYGYTF
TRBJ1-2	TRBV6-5	CASKENQGFGGYTF
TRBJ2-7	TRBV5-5	CASSFPSGGGHYEQYF
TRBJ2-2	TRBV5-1	CASSQGTSGLELFF
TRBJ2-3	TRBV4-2	CASSQDGRDGTDTQYF